The following is a TCR beta chain sequence with its context. TCRdb re-derived calls from the 5' RACE reads in MiXCR, one entry per CDR3 protein. The data hold approximately 150,000 distinct CDR3 sequences, with about 6.1% observed a single time. The data were taken from a study of T-cell memory formation after mild COVID-19. There are 11 residues in the CDR3. CDR1 is SQVTM and CDR2 is ANQGSEA in the germline V gene. V gave up 3 bases and J gave up 9 bases, with 11 bases separating them. The sample comprised PBMCs or a T cell subset sorted from them (not recorded which). The rearrangement links TRBV29-1 to TRBJ1-2; D perhaps matches TRBD1 (5 bases). The source of this sequence is an adult woman who had mild COVID-19 (a few samples of this study predate the infection). Cell type and time point are not known. CDR3 sequence: CSVDSGNRYTF. The CDR3 DNA reads TGCAGCGTTGATTCAGGGAATCGCTACACCTTC. Supplemented by reference TRBV29-1 and TRBJ1-2, the full variable domain reads SAVISQKPSRDICQRGTSLTIQCQVDSQVTMMFWYRQQPGQSLTLIATANQGSEATYESGFVIDKFPISRPNLTFSTLTVSNMSPEDSSIYLCSVDSGNRYTFGSGTRLTVV.